Below, 18 T cell receptor beta chains from the same sample are listed, as sequenced in a study of cytomegalovirus exposure and HLA in healthy donors listed by TCRdb under 2017. The library was generated by the immunoSEQ multiplex PCR assay. Drawn from immuneACCESS, this table holds only the in-frame rearrangements with V and J called that TCRdb kept. Clones are partly lost; checked studies trace under half to an unresolved V gene and leave the rest unexplained. This sample has fewer than 200,000 clones in its table, and around 84% of those were observed once. The leading ten clones occupy approximately 15% of the sample. Sequencing was done on a sample of PBMCs. The receptors derive from a man aged 18 to 29 in good health and CMV-seropositive.

Points on this clone: This same CDR3 is encoded by further DNA sequences in the sample. This chain joins TRBV6-4 and TRBJ2-1, with D uncertain. This CDR3 contains 17 residues. Trimming took off 0 bases at V and 0 bases at J, with 12 bases between the two ends. The germline gives CDR1 MRHNA, CDR2 SNTAGT. The CDR3: CASSDSMAASSYNEQFF. CDR3 in DNA: TGTGCCAGCAGTGACTCGATGGCGGCCAGCTCCTACAATGAGCAGTTCTTC.

The chain joins TRBV11-2 to TRBJ1-1, with 10 bases that match TRBD1. The junction had 2 bases not matched to a gene; V was cut back by 0 bases and J by 7 bases. This CDR3 contains 14 residues. Germline CDR1 and CDR2: SGHAT and FQNNGV. The CDR3 DNA follows: TGTGCCAGCAGCTTAGAGGGACAGGGGAGTGAAGCTTTCTTT. Protein product: CASSLEGQGSEAFF.

This chain links TRBV5-1 with TRBJ1-4; 9 bases match TRBD1. The germline CDR1 and CDR2 sequences are SGHRS and YFSETQ. Trimming took 0 bases from V and 8 from J; bases not matched to a gene: 5. The CDR3 totals 15 residues. The CDR3 loop reads CASSLGDRDGEKLFF. CDR3 sequence (DNA): TGCGCCAGCAGCTTGGGGGACAGGGACGGCGAAAAACTGTTTTTT.

This chain joins TRBV5-1 and TRBJ2-7, with D possibly matching TRBD1 (6 bases). Germline values: CDR1 SGHRS, CDR2 YFSETQ. CDR3 length equals 14 residues. V lost 4 bases to trimming and J lost 4 bases, with 15 bases between them. The CDR3 sequence: CASSQDSQSYEQYF. DNA of the CDR3: TGCGCCAGCAGCCAGGACAGTCAGAGTTACGAGCAGTACTTC. Filled out from reference TRBV5-1 and TRBJ2-7, the complete variable domain reads KAGVTQTPRYLIKTRGQQVTLSCSPISGHRSVSWYQQTPGQGLQFLFEYFSETQRNKGNFPGRFSGRQFSNSRSEMNVSTLELGDSALYLCASSQDSQSYEQYFGPGTRLTVT.

This chain connects TRBV28 to TRBJ2-5; TRBD1 might be the D (5 bases). The CDR3 runs to 14 residues. V gave up 7 bases and J gave up 2 bases, with 14 bases separating them. Germline CDR1 reads MDHEN; CDR2 reads SYDVKM. Here the CDR3 DNA reads TGTGCCAGCAACCGTGGACACCAGCAAGAGACCCAGTACTTC. Its translation is CASNRGHQQETQYF. Looking up the rest from reference TRBV28 and TRBJ2-5 gives the full variable domain: DVKVTQSSRYLVKRTGEKVFLECVQDMDHENMFWYRQDPGLGLRLIYFSYDVKMKEKGDIPEGYSVSREKKERFSLILESASTNQTSMYLCASNRGHQQETQYFGPGTRLLVL.

V and J are TRBV6-5 and TRBJ1-2; 11 nucleotides agree with TRBD1. Germline values: CDR1 MNHEY, CDR2 SVGAGI. The CDR3 is made up of 15 amino acids. After removal of 2 bases from V and 7 bases from J, the junction contained 6 bases not matched to a gene. CDR3 sequence reads: CASSYGDRGFVGYTF. The DNA for the CDR3 is TGTGCCAGCAGTTACGGGGACAGGGGGTTTGTTGGCTACACCTTC.

The V call is TRBV7-2, the J call TRBJ2-2; D is possibly TRBD1 (6 bases). CDR3 length: 14 residues. Germline values: CDR1 SGHTA, CDR2 FQGNSA. V dropped 5 bases and J dropped 1 base, with 8 bases sitting between them. The CDR3 spells CASSIQGNTGELFF. As DNA, the CDR3 is TGTGCCAGCAGCATACAGGGGAACACCGGGGAGCTGTTTTTT. Drawing the rest from reference TRBV7-2 and TRBJ2-2, the complete variable domain is GAGVSQSPSNKVTEKGKDVELRCDPISGHTALYWYRQSLGQGLEFLIYFQGNSAPDKSGLPSDRFSAERTGGSVSTLTIQRTQQEDSAVYLCASSIQGNTGELFFGEGSRLTVL.

The CDR3 is CASSPHPGQEQETQYF. In nucleotides, the CDR3 is TGTGCCAGCAGCCCTCACCCGGGACAGGAACAAGAGACCCAGTACTTC. The genes are TRBV28 and TRBJ2-5; 8 bases are a match to TRBD1. V trimming: 6 bases; J trimming: 2 bases; junction bases outside the gene matches: 11. The germline CDR1 and CDR2 sequences are MDHEN and SYDVKM. CDR3 length equals 16 residues.

The chain recombines TRBV4-1 with TRBJ2-7, with 7 bases matching TRBD2. Germline V gene lookup returns CDR1 MGHRA and CDR2 YSYEKL. The CDR3 contains 16 residues. With V trimmed by 2 bases and J by 4 bases, 11 bases remained unmatched. The CDR3 loop reads CASSQQPGTTLYEQYF. CDR3 coding DNA: TGCGCCAGCAGCCAACAACCCGGGACTACCTTATACGAGCAGTACTTC.

The rearrangement joins TRBV19 to TRBJ1-3; D gene ambiguous. Deletions cut 7 bases from V and 1 base from J, with 11 bases between. The CDR3 spans 14 residues. Germline values: CDR1 LNHDA, CDR2 SQIVND (reference sequence). The CDR3 coding sequence is TGTGCCAGTAAACGCATAGAATCTGGAAACACCATATATTTT. Protein sequence: CASKRIESGNTIYF.

The chain recombines TRBV28 with TRBJ2-7; D ambiguous. Germline assignment: CDR1 MDHEN and CDR2 SYDVKM. V was shortened by 7 bases and J by 0 bases, with 10 bases between the two germline ends. CDR3 size: 13 residues. CDR3 residues: CASTDYSSYEQYF. The CDR3 region has the DNA TGTGCCAGCACGGATTACAGCTCCTACGAGCAGTACTTC. Based on the CDR3 plus reference TRBV28 and TRBJ2-7, the full variable domain is DVKVTQSSRYLVKRTGEKVFLECVQDMDHENMFWYRQDPGLGLRLIYFSYDVKMKEKGDIPEGYSVSREKKERFSLILESASTNQTSMYLCASTDYSSYEQYFGPGTRLTVT.

The genes are TRBV5-1 and TRBJ1-4, with D tentatively TRBD1 (5 bases). This CDR3 is 14 amino acids long. In germline, CDR1 is SGHRS, CDR2 YFSETQ. With 0 bases removed from V and 8 bases from J, the gap between germline ends came to 11 bases. CDR3 sequence (DNA): TGCGCCAGCAGCTTGGCGGGGGGGTCGGAAAAACTGTTTTTT. Its protein is CASSLAGGSEKLFF.

This sequence joins TRBV10-3 and TRBJ1-2, with TRBD1 identical over 9 bases. V shed 8 bases, J shed 6 bases, and the junction held 7 bases outside the gene matches. Germline V lookup: CDR1 ENHRY, CDR2 SYGVKD. The CDR3 runs to 13 residues. The CDR3, as DNA: TGTGCCATCCGGACAGGGGCAGGAGATGGCTACACCTTC. Protein: CAIRTGAGDGYTF.

The chain recombines TRBV6-5 with TRBJ2-7; TRBD1 matches at 9 bases. Germline V gene lookup returns CDR1 MNHEY and CDR2 SVGAGI. V gave up 7 bases and J gave up 4 bases; unmatched junction bases: 5. The CDR3 spans 13 residues. This chain's CDR3 is CASKDRGDYEQYF. The DNA of the CDR3 is TGTGCCAGCAAAGACAGGGGGGATTACGAGCAGTACTTC.

V gene TRBV30 combines with J gene TRBJ2-3, with 10 positions matching TRBD2. Germline values: CDR1 GTSNPN, CDR2 SVGIG (reference sequence). The CDR3 is made up of 15 amino acids. Losses at the gene ends were 0 bases for V and 1 base for J; bases not matched to a gene: 1. CDR3 nucleotides: TGTGCCTGGAGTGTCCTAGCGGGGGGCACAGATACGCAGTATTTT. Translated, it gives CAWSVLAGGTDTQYF.

In nucleotides, the CDR3 is TGCAGCGATCGACAAGGGGGCGGCGGCTACACCTTC. It specifies CSDRQGGGGYTF. The genes are TRBV29-1 and TRBJ1-2, with 7 bases fitting TRBD1. V shed 7 bases and J 8 bases; nucleotides not matched to a gene: 10. There are 12 residues in the CDR3. CDR1 and CDR2 (germline): SQVTM, ANQGSEA.

This chain uses TRBV28 with TRBJ1-2, with 11 bases aligning to TRBD1. This CDR3 contains 15 residues. In germline, CDR1 is MDHEN, CDR2 SYDVKM. V was clipped by 5 bases and J by 5 bases; unmatched bases: 7. CDR3 amino acids: CASSLGQGAIYGYTF. The CDR3 bases are TGTGCCAGCAGTCTCGGACAGGGGGCTATTTATGGCTACACCTTC.

This rearrangement joins TRBV5-6 to TRBJ2-7; D is undetermined. Trimming took 5 bases from V and 1 from J, leaving 7 bases between them. Looked up from germline, CDR1 is SGHDT and CDR2 is YYEEEE. This CDR3 comprises 12 residues. The CDR3 DNA reads TGTGCCAGCAGGGGCAGTTCCTACGAGCAGTACTTC. This codes for CASRGSSYEQYF.